These T cell receptor beta chains were read from a single sample in a study of T cell clonotyping in hematopoietic cell transplantation. Generated by immunoSEQ multiplex PCR, the TCRdb table keeps only in-frame clones and is missing some. The table records approximately 30,000 clones, 95% of them present only once. Source material: peripheral blood mononuclear cells. The receptors derive from a man aged 50 or older in good health. Some clones in this sample may be carry-over from other donors' samples. CDR3s include the opening cysteine and the closing phenylalanine or tryptophan. D genes are given only for firm matches. Part of the rows lack a size; the others show once, few, many or a class for expanded clones.

J	size	D	V	CDR3	DNA
TRBJ2-5	.	.	TRBV2	CASTPTTQETQYF	TGTGCCAGCACCCCGACGACCCAAGAGACCCAGTACTTC
TRBJ1-1	.	.	TRBV6-1	CASTERVLTSAFF	TGTGCCAGCACCGAACGGGTCTTAACCTCAGCTTTCTTT
TRBJ1-1	.	.	TRBV5-4	CASSPGGALNTEAFF	TGTGCCAGCAGTCCTGGGGGGGCCCTGAACACTGAAGCTTTCTTT
TRBJ2-7	once	TRBD2	TRBV6-5	CASKKGTIYEQYF	TGTGCCAGCAAAAAAGGGACTATCTACGAGCAGTACTTC
TRBJ2-2	.	TRBD1	TRBV7-7	CASSRGQGGTGELFF	TGTGCCAGCAGCCGTGGACAGGGCGGCACCGGGGAGCTGTTTTTT
TRBJ1-6	.	.	TRBV30	CAWRGLTGNNSPLHF	TGTGCCTGGAGGGGCTTGACAGGCAATAATTCACCCCTCCACTTT
TRBJ2-3	.	.	TRBV15	CATSSRSVGDTQYF	TGTGCCACCAGCAGTAGGTCTGTAGGAGATACGCAGTATTTT
TRBJ2-7	.	.	TRBV7-2	CASSLRYEQYF	TGTGCCAGCAGCTTACGCTACGAGCAGTACTTC
TRBJ2-3	.	.	TRBV14	CASLPTGLALIKTQYF	TGTGCCAGCTTACCCACCGGCCTAGCTCTGATAAAGACGCAGTATTTT
TRBJ2-5	.	.	TRBV4-1	CASSQDRNQETQYF	TGCGCCAGCAGCCAAGACAGAAACCAAGAGACCCAGTACTTC
TRBJ1-2	.	.	TRBV5-6	CASSLTQGIGYTF	TGTGCCAGCAGCTTAACACAGGGTATTGGCTACACCTTC
TRBJ1-4	.	TRBD1	TRBV4-3	CASSQGTGGREKLFF	TGCGCCAGCAGCCAGGGGACAGGGGGCCGTGAAAAACTGTTTTTT
TRBJ2-3	.	.	TRBV30	CAWSVGRATDTQYF	TGTGCCTGGAGTGTTGGCAGAGCCACAGATACGCAGTATTTT
TRBJ2-7	.	.	TRBV7-2	CASGSGLPTGEQYF	TGTGCCAGCGGATCCGGGCTACCGACGGGGGAGCAGTACTTC
TRBJ1-5	.	.	TRBV4-1	CASSHSEHTETPQHF	TGCGCCAGCAGCCATTCGGAACATACAGAAACGCCCCAGCATTTT
TRBJ1-2	.	.	TRBV20-1	CSAGETYGYTF	TGCAGTGCAGGGGAAACCTATGGCTACACCTTC
TRBJ1-6	.	TRBD1	TRBV7-2	CASSSYRGNSPLHF	TGTGCCAGCAGCTCGTACAGGGGCAATTCACCCCTCCACTTT
TRBJ2-6	.	TRBD2	TRBV4-3	CASSPGGEGSGANVLTF	TGCGCCAGCAGCCCCGGGGGGGAGGGATCTGGGGCCAACGTCCTGACTTTC
TRBJ1-2	.	.	TRBV20-1	CSASDYGYTF	TGCAGTGCTAGCGACTATGGCTACACCTTC
TRBJ1-4	.	TRBD1	TRBV5-1	CASSRDSNEKLFF	TGCGCCAGCAGCCGGGACAGTAATGAAAAACTGTTTTTT
TRBJ2-7	.	TRBD1	TRBV30	CAWSSWGTGAYEQYF	TGTGCCTGGAGCTCATGGGGGACAGGGGCTTACGAGCAGTACTTC
TRBJ2-1	.	TRBD2	TRBV6-5	CASTPPRGGSHEQFF	TGTGCCAGCACCCCGCCGCGGGGGGGTTCCCATGAGCAGTTCTTC
TRBJ2-7	few	.	TRBV29-1	CSVHGPYKEQYF	TGCAGCGTTCACGGACCTTATAAGGAGCAGTACTTC
TRBJ2-3	.	.	TRBV5-1	CASSFGGAGIDTQYF	TGCGCCAGCAGCTTTGGGGGGGCCGGGATAGATACGCAGTATTTT
TRBJ1-2	.	.	TRBV20-1	CSARDGYGYTF	TGCAGTGCTAGAGACGGCTATGGCTACACCTTC
TRBJ1-5	.	.	TRBV4-1	CASSHPARGRNQPQHF	TGCGCCAGCAGCCACCCTGCCAGGGGAAGAAATCAGCCCCAGCATTTT
TRBJ2-1	once	.	TRBV5-1	CASSSLKYNEQFF	TGCGCCAGCAGCTCCCTAAAATACAATGAGCAGTTCTTC
TRBJ1-1	.	TRBD1	TRBV2	CASRDRGVFGTEAFF	TGTGCCAGCCGGGACAGGGGAGTATTTGGCACTGAAGCTTTCTTT
TRBJ1-6	.	.	TRBV6-1	CASSEVVSNSPLHF	TGTGCCAGCAGTGAAGTAGTCAGTAATTCACCCCTCCACTTT
TRBJ1-5	.	TRBD1	TRBV19	CASDRVDNQPQHF	TGTGCCAGCGACAGGGTTGACAATCAGCCCCAGCATTTT
TRBJ2-7	.	TRBD1	TRBV7-6	CASSDRVGEQYF	TGTGCCAGTTCTGACAGGGTCGGCGAGCAGTACTTC
TRBJ1-1	.	.	TRBV5-4	CASSLSAGGDTEAFF	TGTGCCAGCAGCTTGAGCGCTGGGGGCGACACTGAAGCTTTCTTT
TRBJ2-7	.	.	TRBV5-1	CASSPRAAEGHEQYF	TGCGCCAGCAGCCCCAGGGCAGCGGAGGGCCACGAGCAGTACTTC
TRBJ1-3	.	.	TRBV28	CASSLGITWSGNTIYF	TGTGCCAGCAGTTTAGGGATTACCTGGTCTGGAAACACCATATATTTT
TRBJ1-1	.	.	TRBV7-2	CASSGQTMNTEAFF	TGTGCCAGCAGCGGACAGACCATGAACACTGAAGCTTTCTTT
TRBJ1-4	.	.	TRBV2	CASSEGSRGEKLFF	TGTGCCAGCAGTGAAGGTTCGAGGGGAGAAAAACTGTTTTTT
TRBJ1-2	.	.	TRBV9	CASSVGNYGYTF	TGTGCCAGCAGCGTAGGAAACTATGGCTACACCTTC
TRBJ1-1	.	.	TRBV6-5	CASSSGPIAVAFF	TGTGCCAGCAGTTCCGGACCGATCGCGGTAGCTTTCTTT
TRBJ1-2	.	.	TRBV6-6	CASSLLSTNYGYTF	TGTGCCAGCAGTTTGCTTTCTACTAACTATGGCTACACCTTC
TRBJ2-6	.	TRBD2	TRBV19	CASTYSGGDSGANVLTF	TGTGCCAGTACCTATAGCGGGGGGGACTCTGGGGCCAACGTCCTGACTTTC
TRBJ2-7	.	.	TRBV11-1	CASSGTGSYEQYF	TGTGCCAGCAGCGGAACAGGGTCCTACGAGCAGTACTTC
TRBJ2-5	.	.	TRBV7-2	CASSPLGGGYQETQYF	TGTGCCAGCAGCCCACTAGGGGGGGGGTACCAAGAGACCCAGTACTTC
TRBJ1-1	.	.	TRBV7-9	CASSLNSAGGAEAFF	TGTGCCAGCAGCTTAAATTCAGCGGGGGGCGCGGAAGCTTTCTTT
TRBJ2-3	few	TRBD2	TRBV7-2	CASSSGTSSTDTQYF	TGTGCCAGCAGCTCCGGGACTAGTAGCACAGATACGCAGTATTTT
TRBJ1-3	.	TRBD1	TRBV6-6	CASSRGQGYSGNTIYF	TGTGCCAGCAGTCGTGGACAGGGGTACTCTGGAAACACCATATATTTT
TRBJ1-1	.	.	TRBV9	CASSGPRGRANTEAFF	TGTGCCAGCAGCGGGCCCAGGGGCAGGGCGAACACTGAAGCTTTCTTT
TRBJ1-4	.	TRBD1	TRBV5-1	CASRETGANEKLFF	TGCGCCAGCAGGGAGACAGGGGCTAATGAAAAACTGTTTTTT
TRBJ1-5	.	.	TRBV27	CASSPNMGNQPQHF	TGTGCCAGCAGTCCGAACATGGGCAATCAGCCCCAGCATTTT
TRBJ2-2	.	.	TRBV6-5	CASSYYWLTGELFF	TGTGCCAGCAGTTACTACTGGTTAACCGGGGAGCTGTTTTTT
TRBJ2-7	.	.	TRBV5-8	CASSRSGDSREQYF	TGTGCCAGCAGCCGTTCAGGGGACTCCCGCGAGCAGTACTTC
TRBJ1-1	.	.	TRBV20-1	CSAHRVAEAFF	TGCAGTGCTCATCGAGTGGCTGAAGCTTTCTTT
TRBJ1-2	once	TRBD1	TRBV28	CASSLWTGSGYTF	TGTGCCAGCAGTTTATGGACAGGGTCTGGCTACACCTTC